The sequence of this T cell receptor beta chain was determined in a study of human T cells and chemical hapten exposure. Study conclusions and caveats: Having alopecia, the donors may differ immunologically from healthy people.

Each CDR3 protein is one row after TCRdb ran MiXCR on the RACE reads. The repertoire includes tens of thousands of distinct CDR3 sequences, about 10% of them detected once, and about 2.4% sits in the top ten. The germline V gene has CDR1 MDHEN and CDR2 SYDVKM. The CDR3 runs 14 residues. Trimming cost V 4 bases and J 11 bases, with 20 bases left between them. Time point: patch test 1, 2 weeks after DPC sensitization. As to treatment: therapeutic diphenylcyclopropenone sensitization with weekly scalp DPC. This clonotype was found a few times. Its antigen remains unknown. The material sequenced was whole blood, taken in connection with sensitization to the hapten diphenylcyclopropenone (DPC). The chain recombines TRBV28 with TRBJ1-1; D is perhaps TRBD1 (5 bases). This TCR was sampled from a middle-aged man with alopecia areata. Some clones in this sample may be carry-over from other donors' samples. The CDR3 region is CASSSGRLSAGAFF. The CDR3 nucleotides are TGTGCCAGCAGTTCAGGGCGACTGTCAGCTGGCGCTTTCTTT.